The 22 T cell receptor beta chains given below trace back to one sample, sequenced in a study of shared clonotypes between healthy human individuals. Method: immunoSEQ multiplex PCR; TCRdb's copy keeps in-frame clones and lacks some. The sample lists about 1.1 million clones, roughly 80% occurring once. Input material: memory CD4+ T cells from PBMCs. Specified subset: CD45RA-negative fraction. These receptors came from a man aged 18 to 35 in good health. Some clones in this sample may be carry-over from other donors' samples.

The rearrangement joins TRBV6-1 to TRBJ2-1; D not certain. Trimming removed 4 bases at V and 4 bases at J, with 14 bases between. This CDR3 is 15 amino acids long. CDR1 and CDR2 from the germline V gene are MNHNS and SASEGT. The CDR3 DNA follows: TGTGCCAGCAGTGTCTATCGGGCCATTTACAATGAGCAGTTCTTC. This translates into CASSVYRAIYNEQFF.

The chain recombines TRBV6-1 with TRBJ2-2; a weak D match, TRBD2 (5 bases). This CDR3 spans 12 amino acids. Germline CDR1 and CDR2: MNHNS and SASEGT. Trimming removed 8 bases from V and 6 bases from J, with 10 bases in between. CDR3 sequence reads: CASGELAGELFF. In DNA form, the CDR3 reads TGTGCCAGCGGGGAGCTAGCCGGGGAGCTGTTTTTT.

The chain couples TRBV19 to TRBJ1-3; D perhaps matches TRBD1 (5 bases). CDR1 is LNHDA and CDR2 is SQIVND in the germline V gene (reference sequence). V was trimmed by 3 bases and J by 4 bases, leaving 10 bases between them. The CDR3 length is 14 residues. CDR3 sequence (DNA): TGTGCCAGTAGTATCACAGGTTCAGGAAACACCATATATTTT. Amino acid sequence: CASSITGSGNTIYF.

The chain recombines TRBV4-1 with TRBJ2-2, with D uncertain. V was cut by 1 base and J by 2 bases, with 8 bases left in between. The CDR3 has 15 amino acids. Germline CDR1 reads MGHRA; CDR2 reads YSYEKL. CDR3 sequence: CASSQVRSNTGELFF. As DNA, the CDR3 is TGCGCCAGCAGCCAAGTCAGGAGCAACACCGGGGAGCTGTTTTTT.

For this clone: The identical CDR3 is also encoded by other nucleotide sequences in the sample. The gene calls are TRBV18 and TRBJ2-7; D gene unclear. The germline gives CDR1 KGHSH, CDR2 LQKENI. The CDR3 sequence is 12 residues long. Trimming shortened V by 2 bases and J by 1 base, and 3 bases separated the two germline ends. CDR3 bases: TGTGCCAGCTCACCAGAGTCCTACGAGCAGTACTTC. Amino acids: CASSPESYEQYF.

The chain recombines TRBV15 with TRBJ1-2, with D perhaps TRBD1 (5 bases). From germline, CDR1 is LNHNV and CDR2 YYDKDF (reference sequence). Trimming pared 5 bases from V and 2 bases from J, leaving 18 bases between. The CDR3 has 16 amino acids. For the CDR3, the DNA is TGTGCCACCAGCCGAGTCCGGGACTCCTTAAACTATGGCTACACCTTC. It encodes CATSRVRDSLNYGYTF.

The chain combines TRBV5-1 with TRBJ2-6, with TRBD1 as a possible D gene (5 bases). Germline V gene sequence: CDR1 SGHRS, CDR2 YFSETQ. The CDR3 runs to 17 residues. The V and J ends lost 3 bases and 0 bases respectively, with 13 bases between them. CDR3 region: CASSYGGTGSGANVLTF. In nucleotides, the CDR3 is TGCGCCAGCAGCTATGGTGGTACAGGCTCTGGGGCCAACGTCCTGACTTTC.

This clone was detected only a few times. The chain has TRBV7-8 and TRBJ1-1, with a possible D match to TRBD1 (5 bases). CDR1 SGHVS and CDR2 FQNEAQ come from the germline V gene. This CDR3 has 13 residues. V shed 5 bases and J shed 4 bases, with 11 bases lying between them. In DNA, the CDR3 is TGTGCCAGCAGCCCTTGGGACCTCACTGAAGCTTTCTTT. This sequence encodes CASSPWDLTEAFF.

The V and J genes are TRBV7-3 and TRBJ2-2; a possible D gene is TRBD2 (6 bases). Germline-derived CDR1 and CDR2 are SGHTA and FQGTGA. This CDR3 is 15 amino acids long. V lost 1 base and J 5 bases, leaving 11 bases between the germline ends. CDR3: CASSLNGRGTGELFF. The DNA for the CDR3 is TGTGCCAGCAGCTTAAACGGGAGAGGTACCGGGGAGCTGTTTTTT.

This clone has only one observation. This sequence joins TRBV28 and TRBJ2-1; 9 bases align to TRBD2. Germline CDR1 and CDR2: MDHEN and SYDVKM. V lost 7 bases and J lost 5; bases outside the gene matches: 15. The length of the CDR3 is 17 residues. DNA for the CDR3: TGTGCCAGCACCAAAAGCTTACTAGCGGGCAGTAACAATGAGCAGTTCTTC. Translated, it gives CASTKSLLAGSNNEQFF.

This CDR3 is CASSLDRTSPEQYF. Written as DNA, the CDR3 is TGTGCCAGCAGCTTAGACAGAACTTCCCCCGAGCAGTACTTC. The V gene is TRBV7-2, the J gene TRBJ2-7; D unclear. V lost 1 base, J lost 6 bases, and 13 bases lay in between. Germline V CDR1 and CDR2: SGHTA, FQGNSA. The CDR3 has 14 amino acids.

The chain combines TRBV9 with TRBJ2-5, with D unresolved. The CDR3 is 14 amino acids. Germline V gives CDR1 SGDLS, CDR2 YYNGEE. Trimming took off 1 base at V and 4 bases at J, with 11 bases between the two ends. CDR3 amino acids: CASSVNPVVETQYF. In DNA form, the CDR3 reads TGTGCCAGCAGCGTAAACCCCGTGGTAGAGACCCAGTACTTC.

A remark on this clone: This sample also contains other DNA sequences that code for the same CDR3. The chain recombines TRBV27 with TRBJ1-2, with 8 positions matching TRBD1. The CDR3 sequence is 13 residues long. Looked up from germline, CDR1 is MNHEY and CDR2 is SMNVEV (reference sequence). V lost 2 bases to trimming and J lost 8 bases; unmatched junction nucleotides: 4. This chain's CDR3 is CASSLRQGSGYTF. The DNA of the CDR3 is TGTGCCAGCAGTTTACGACAGGGGAGCGGCTACACCTTC.

This clone was counted a single time. A clone one base away is much larger, so this may be a read error. This CDR3 is also generated by other DNA sequences in the sample. The chain combines TRBV6-6 with TRBJ1-1, with a possible D match to TRBD1 (6 bases). The CDR3 spans 14 residues. Germline V gives CDR1 MNHNY, CDR2 SVGAGI (reference sequence). Trimming removed 0 bases from V and 7 bases from J, with 12 bases in between. CDR3 in amino acids: CASSYSTRGDEAFF. CDR3 nucleotides: TGTGCCAGCAGTTACTCGACCAGGGGTGATGAAGCTTTCTTT.

This clone was observed a handful of times. CDR3 region: CASSITPPLHGSYEQYF. The CDR3 region has the DNA TGTGCCAGCTCAATAACACCTCCTCTGCACGGGTCCTACGAGCAGTACTTC. J is TRBJ2-7 and V is TRBV18, with unresolved D. This CDR3 is built from 17 residues. Germline-derived CDR1 and CDR2 are KGHSH and LQKENI. Trimming removed 5 bases at V and 1 base at J, with 21 bases between.

V gene TRBV5-1 combines with J gene TRBJ1-1; D gene ambiguous. This CDR3 contains 17 residues. The V end lost 0 bases, the J end lost 2 bases, and 17 bases lay between the germline ends. Germline CDR1 and CDR2: SGHRS and YFSETQ. The CDR3 sequence is CASSLVRANIGNTEAFF. The CDR3 nucleotides are TGCGCCAGCAGCTTGGTTCGGGCCAACATCGGCAACACTGAAGCTTTCTTT.

The V call is TRBV7-3, the J call TRBJ2-3; 7 bases line up with TRBD1. The V and J ends lost 5 bases and 3 bases, in that order; junction bases with no gene match: 8. Germline assignment: CDR1 SGHTA and CDR2 FQGTGA. The CDR3 loop spans 15 amino acids. CDR3 DNA sequence: TGTGCCAGCAGCCTAAGACAGGGCATAACAGATACGCAGTATTTT. Translation gives CASSLRQGITDTQYF.

The chain combines TRBV2 with TRBJ2-7; 10 bases line up with TRBD2. V lost 4 bases and J lost 4; bases outside the gene matches: 10. Looked up from germline, CDR1 is SNHLY and CDR2 is FYNNEI. This CDR3 is 16 amino acids long. The CDR3 DNA follows: TGTGCCAGCAGTGGGAGGGGTAGCGGGAGGATGTACGAGCAGTACTTC. This codes for CASSGRGSGRMYEQYF. The whole variable domain, remainder taken from reference TRBV2 and TRBJ2-7, is EPEVTQTPSHQVTQMGQEVILRCVPISNHLYFYWYRQILGQKVEFLVSFYNNEISEKSEIFDDQFSVERPDGSNFTLKIRSTKLEDSAMYFCASSGRGSGRMYEQYFGPGTRLTVT.

The rearrangement joins TRBV5-1 to TRBJ2-3; 14 nucleotides align to TRBD2. This CDR3 comprises 17 residues. Germline V gene data show CDR1 as SGHRS and CDR2 as YFSETQ. J lost 4 bases, V lost 4 bases, and 8 bases had no gene match. CDR3 in DNA: TGCGCCAGCAGCCCCGGGACTAGCGGGAGTTTGGCAGATACGCAGTATTTT. Encoded protein: CASSPGTSGSLADTQYF.

The chain's CDR3 is CASSRSGRYTGELFF. CDR3 nucleotides: TGTGCCAGTAGTAGATCCGGGAGATACACCGGGGAGCTGTTTTTT. This chain uses TRBV19 with TRBJ2-2; tentative D call: TRBD2 (6 bases). Between the trimmed V and J ends, which lost 4 bases and 3 bases, there was a span of 12 bases. From germline, CDR1 is LNHDA and CDR2 SQIVND (reference sequence). The CDR3 runs to 15 residues.

The sample holds one count of this clone. Other DNA sequences from this sample encode an identical CDR3 as well. The genes are TRBV28 and TRBJ1-4; D possibly corresponds to TRBD1 (6 bases). Trimming stripped 3 bases from V and 2 bases from J, with 13 bases between. The CDR3 is made up of 16 amino acids. The V gene's germline CDR1 is MDHEN and CDR2 SYDVKM. The CDR3, as DNA: TGTGCCAGCAGTTTGAGGGGGACCAGCACTAATGAAAAACTGTTTTTT. Protein sequence: CASSLRGTSTNEKLFF. The full variable domain, with the rest looked up from reference TRBV28 and TRBJ1-4, is DVKVTQSSRYLVKRTGEKVFLECVQDMDHENMFWYRQDPGLGLRLIYFSYDVKMKEKGDIPEGYSVSREKKERFSLILESASTNQTSMYLCASSLRGTSTNEKLFFGSGTQLSVL.

The CDR3 reads CASSLDRRLAGDNEQFF. Here the CDR3 DNA reads TGTGCCAGCAGCTTAGATCGTCGACTAGCGGGCGACAATGAGCAGTTCTTC. V gene TRBV11-2 combines with J gene TRBJ2-1; 10 bases are a match to TRBD2. The germline gives CDR1 SGHAT, CDR2 FQNNGV. Trimming took 0 bases from V and 5 from J; bases not matched to a gene: 7. The CDR3 has 17 amino acids. The variable domain in full, completed from reference TRBV11-2 and TRBJ2-1, reads EAGVAQSPRYKIIEKRQSVAFWCNPISGHATLYWYQQILGQGPKLLIQFQNNGVVDDSQLPKDRFSAERLKGVDSTLKIQPAKLEDSAVYLCASSLDRRLAGDNEQFFGPGTRLTVL.